The rows below give T cell receptor beta chains drawn from one sample of a study of shared clonotypes between healthy human individuals. Method: immunoSEQ multiplex PCR; TCRdb's copy keeps in-frame clones and lacks some. The table records about a million clones, around 80% of them present only once. Sequenced sample: memory CD4+ T cells sorted from blood. These receptors were obtained from a man aged 18 to 35 in good health. Each CDR3 is given with its conserved first and last residue. D genes are given only for firm matches. The size of a clone is reported for some rows only, either as once, few or many, or as a class for expanded clones.

DNA,CDR3,size,V,J,D
TGTGCCAGCACAAAGGACGGCCAAGAGACCCAGTACTTC,CASTKDGQETQYF,.,TRBV6-5,TRBJ2-5,.
TGTGCCAGCAGCTGGACTTCCCTCGGCACCCAGTACTTC,CASSWTSLGTQYF,.,TRBV14,TRBJ2-5,.
TGTGCCAGCAGCTTAGACAGGGAGGGGGCCAAAAACATTCAGTACTTC,CASSLDREGAKNIQYF,.,TRBV11-2,TRBJ2-4,TRBD2
TGTGCCAGCAAAGGACAGGGAGGCACTGAAGCTTTCTTT,CASKGQGGTEAFF,.,TRBV6-6,TRBJ1-1,TRBD1
TGTGCCAGTAGTAGGGCAGAACTAGCCAAAAACATTCAGTACTTC,CASSRAELAKNIQYF,few,TRBV19,TRBJ2-4,.
TGTGCCAGCAGTGATCGGGGGTCCGGGGCCAACGTCCTGACTTTC,CASSDRGSGANVLTF,.,TRBV2,TRBJ2-6,.
TGTGCCAGCAAAGGGACAGGAGGAGAGACCCAGTACTTC,CASKGTGGETQYF,.,TRBV6-5,TRBJ2-5,TRBD1
TGTGCCACCCAAGGACGGCCTAGGGAAAAACTGTTTTTT,CATQGRPREKLFF,.,TRBV28,TRBJ1-4,.
TGTGCCAGCAGTACCCCCTGGGGCGACGAGCAGTACTTC,CASSTPWGDEQYF,.,TRBV6-6,TRBJ2-7,.
TGTGCCAGCAGCTTACCCCAGACAGGGACGGCCCTCCACTTT,CASSLPQTGTALHF,few,TRBV7-9,TRBJ1-6,TRBD1